This T cell receptor (beta chain) was identified in a study of tumor-infiltrating lymphocytes in primary liver carcinoma. Study-wide points: Significantly greater top-250-clone fractions characterized tumors relative to blood (p = 0.039).

cDNA specific to TCR beta was made from 500 to 650 ng of total RNA, with a constant-region primer employed for priming. Nested multiplex PCR, run for three rounds with slightly modified ARM-PCR, yielded TCR beta libraries. The first two PCR rounds used TRBV1-TRBV30 forward primers with a C-beta reverse primer, about 10 cycles each. TCRdb processed the multiplex PCR reads anew with MiXCR; each CDR3 protein has one entry. The sample records approximately 330,000 distinct CDR3 sequences, less than 65% being singletons. Turning to this clonotype: Its antigen is not identified. A much larger clone differs from this one at a single base, so this may be a read error.

Germline DNA was also extracted, while the blood RNA originated from unsorted whole blood. Patients in the cohort were treatment-naive and living with chronic HBV infection. CDR1 and CDR2 from the germline V gene are SGHDT and YYEEEE. The V gene lost 1 base and the J gene lost 7 bases, with 12 bases spanning the gap. The CDR3 covers 14 residues. This chain links TRBV5-6 with TRBJ2-1; D may be TRBD2 (5 bases). Sequences were obtained from peripheral blood. The receptor was derived from a man aged 40-50 years with primary liver carcinoma and hepatitis B virus infection. The CDR3 nucleotides are TGTGCCAGCAGCTTGTGCCCCCGAGGGAATGAGCAGTTCTTC. Translation gives CASSLCPRGNEQFF. Together with reference TRBV5-6 and TRBJ2-1, the CDR3 gives the full variable domain: DAGVTQSPTHLIKTRGQQVTLRCSPKSGHDTVSWYQQALGQGPQFIFQYYEEEERQRGNFPDRFSGHQFPNYSSELNVNALLLGDSALYLCASSLCPRGNEQFFGPGTRLTVL.